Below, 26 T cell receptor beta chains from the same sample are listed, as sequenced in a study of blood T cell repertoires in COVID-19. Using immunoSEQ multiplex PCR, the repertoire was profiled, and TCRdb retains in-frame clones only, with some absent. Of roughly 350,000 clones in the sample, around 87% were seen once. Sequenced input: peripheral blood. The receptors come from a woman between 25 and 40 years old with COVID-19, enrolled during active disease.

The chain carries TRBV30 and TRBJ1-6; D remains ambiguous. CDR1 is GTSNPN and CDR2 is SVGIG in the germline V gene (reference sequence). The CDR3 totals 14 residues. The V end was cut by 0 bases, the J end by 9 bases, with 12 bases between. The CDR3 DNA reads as TGTGCCTGGAGTGTAAATCCGGGGAGTTCACCCCTCCACTTT. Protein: CAWSVNPGSSPLHF.

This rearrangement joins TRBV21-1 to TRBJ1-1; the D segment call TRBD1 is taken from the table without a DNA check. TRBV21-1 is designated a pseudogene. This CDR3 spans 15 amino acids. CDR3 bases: TGTGCCAGCTCCTACAGGGGGCAGAAGGACACTGAAGCTTTCTTT. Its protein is CASSYRGQKDTEAFF.

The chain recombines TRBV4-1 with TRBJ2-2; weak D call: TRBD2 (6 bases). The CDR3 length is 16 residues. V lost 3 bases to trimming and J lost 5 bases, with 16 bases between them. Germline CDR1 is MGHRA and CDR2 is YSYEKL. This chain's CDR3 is CASSQGRGAFTGELFF. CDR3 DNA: TGCGCCAGCAGCCAGGGCCGCGGGGCTTTTACCGGGGAGCTGTTTTTT.

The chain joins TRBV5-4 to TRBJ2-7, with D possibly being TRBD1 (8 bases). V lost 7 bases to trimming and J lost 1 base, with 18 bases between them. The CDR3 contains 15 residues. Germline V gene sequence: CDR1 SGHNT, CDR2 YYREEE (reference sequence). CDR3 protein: CASAGAGTGSYEQYF. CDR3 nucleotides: TGTGCCAGCGCGGGGGCGGGGACAGGATCCTACGAGCAGTACTTC.

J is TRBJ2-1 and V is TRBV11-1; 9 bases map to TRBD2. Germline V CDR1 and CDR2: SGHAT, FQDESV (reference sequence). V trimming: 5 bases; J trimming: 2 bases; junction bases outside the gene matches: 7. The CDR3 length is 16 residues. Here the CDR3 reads CASSRRLAGTYNEQFF. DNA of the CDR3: TGTGCCAGCAGCAGGCGGCTAGCGGGAACCTACAATGAGCAGTTCTTC.

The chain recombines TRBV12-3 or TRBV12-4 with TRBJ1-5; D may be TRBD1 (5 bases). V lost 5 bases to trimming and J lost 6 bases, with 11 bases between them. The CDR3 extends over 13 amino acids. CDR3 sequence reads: CASSAGQFQPQHF. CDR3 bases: TGTGCCAGCAGTGCGGGGCAATTTCAGCCCCAGCATTTT.

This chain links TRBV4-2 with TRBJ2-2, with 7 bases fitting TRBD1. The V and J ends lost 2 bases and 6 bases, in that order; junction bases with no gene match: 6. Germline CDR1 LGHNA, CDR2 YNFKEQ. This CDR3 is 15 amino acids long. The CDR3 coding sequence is TGTGCCAGCAGCCAACAACTCCAGGGGGCCGGGGAGCTGTTTTTT. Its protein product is CASSQQLQGAGELFF.

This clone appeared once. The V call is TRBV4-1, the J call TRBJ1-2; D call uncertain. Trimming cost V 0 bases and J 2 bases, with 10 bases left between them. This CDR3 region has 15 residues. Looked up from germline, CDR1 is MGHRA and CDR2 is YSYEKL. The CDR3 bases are TGCGCCAGCAGCCAAGATAGGAAACAGAACTATGGCTACACCTTC. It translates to CASSQDRKQNYGYTF.

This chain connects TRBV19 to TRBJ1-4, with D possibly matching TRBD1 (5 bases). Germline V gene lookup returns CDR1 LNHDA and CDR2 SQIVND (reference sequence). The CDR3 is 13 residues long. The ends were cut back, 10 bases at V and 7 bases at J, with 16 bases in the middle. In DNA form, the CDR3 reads TGTGCCACAAACCCAGGGTCGAGTGAAAAACTGTTTTTT. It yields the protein CATNPGSSEKLFF.

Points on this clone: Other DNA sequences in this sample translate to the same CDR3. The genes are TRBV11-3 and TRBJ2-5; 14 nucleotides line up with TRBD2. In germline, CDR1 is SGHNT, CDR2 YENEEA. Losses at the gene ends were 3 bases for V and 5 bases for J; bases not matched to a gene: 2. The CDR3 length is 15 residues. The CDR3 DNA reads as TGTGCCAGCAGCTTGGGACTAGCGGGAGCGGAGACCCAGTACTTC. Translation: CASSLGLAGAETQYF.

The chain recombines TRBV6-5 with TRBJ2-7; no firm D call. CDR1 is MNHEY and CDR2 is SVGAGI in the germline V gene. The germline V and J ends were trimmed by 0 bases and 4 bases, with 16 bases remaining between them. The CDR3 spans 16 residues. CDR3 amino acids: CASSYSRWAVVYEQYF. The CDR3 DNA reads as TGTGCCAGCAGTTACTCTAGGTGGGCAGTTGTATACGAGCAGTACTTC.

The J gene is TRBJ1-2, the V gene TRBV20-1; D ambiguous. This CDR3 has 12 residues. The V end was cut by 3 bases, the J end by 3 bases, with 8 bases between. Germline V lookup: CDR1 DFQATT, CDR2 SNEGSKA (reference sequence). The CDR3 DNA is TGCAGTGCTAGTCCGGGGTACTATGGCTACACCTTC. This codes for CSASPGYYGYTF.

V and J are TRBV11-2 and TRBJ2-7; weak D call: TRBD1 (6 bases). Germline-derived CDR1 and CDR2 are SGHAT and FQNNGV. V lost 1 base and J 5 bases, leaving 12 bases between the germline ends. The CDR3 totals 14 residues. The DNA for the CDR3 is TGTGCCAGCAGCTTAGGTACCAGGGGCGACGAGCAGTACTTC. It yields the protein CASSLGTRGDEQYF.

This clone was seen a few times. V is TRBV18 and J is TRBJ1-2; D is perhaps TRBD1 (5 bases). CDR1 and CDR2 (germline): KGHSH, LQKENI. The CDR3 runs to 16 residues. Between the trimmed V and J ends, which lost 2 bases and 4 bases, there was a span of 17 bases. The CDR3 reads CASSPIGVGATYGYTF. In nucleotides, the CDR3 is TGTGCCAGCTCACCAATAGGGGTGGGTGCCACCTATGGCTACACCTTC.

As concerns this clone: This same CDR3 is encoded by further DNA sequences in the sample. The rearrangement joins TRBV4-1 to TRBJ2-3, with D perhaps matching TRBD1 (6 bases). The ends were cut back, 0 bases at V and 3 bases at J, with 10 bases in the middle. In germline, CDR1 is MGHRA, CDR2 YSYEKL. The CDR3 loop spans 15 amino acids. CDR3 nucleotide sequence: TGCGCCAGCAGCCAAGAGTTCAGGGGTACAGATACGCAGTATTTT. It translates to CASSQEFRGTDTQYF.

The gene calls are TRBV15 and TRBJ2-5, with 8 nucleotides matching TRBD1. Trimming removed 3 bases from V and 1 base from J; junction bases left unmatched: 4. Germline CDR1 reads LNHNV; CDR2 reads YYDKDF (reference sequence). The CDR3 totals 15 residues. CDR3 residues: CATSSRDRFQETQYF. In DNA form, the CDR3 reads TGTGCCACCAGCAGCCGGGACAGGTTCCAAGAGACCCAGTACTTC.

Here the CDR3 DNA reads TGCGCCAGCAGCCAAGGAGTGAGGACAACTAATGAAAAACTGTTTTTT. Protein sequence: CASSQGVRTTNEKLFF. The rearrangement links TRBV4-1 to TRBJ1-4; D uncertain. This CDR3 contains 16 residues. V lost 1 base, J lost 0 bases, and 9 bases lay in between. In germline, CDR1 is MGHRA, CDR2 YSYEKL.

This chain's CDR3 is CASSRTRLNTEAFF. The CDR3 DNA reads as TGTGCCAGCTCTAGGACACGCCTGAACACTGAAGCTTTCTTT. V is TRBV18 and J is TRBJ1-1; TRBD1 is a possible D gene (5 bases). The length of the CDR3 is 14 residues. Germline CDR1 and CDR2: KGHSH and LQKENI. V was pared by 6 bases and J by 0 bases, with 11 bases between.

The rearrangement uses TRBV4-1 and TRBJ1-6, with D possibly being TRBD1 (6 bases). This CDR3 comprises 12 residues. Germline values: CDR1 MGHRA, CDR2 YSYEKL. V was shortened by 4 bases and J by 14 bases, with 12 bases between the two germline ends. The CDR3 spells CASSPQGFTLHF. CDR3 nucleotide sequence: TGCGCCAGCAGCCCACAGGGCTTCACCCTCCACTTT.

CDR3 residues: CASSIDRGNQPQHF. CDR3 nucleotide sequence: TGTGCCAGTAGTATAGATCGGGGGAATCAGCCCCAGCATTTT. This chain links TRBV19 with TRBJ1-5; the D gene is possibly TRBD1 (5 bases). CDR1 is LNHDA, CDR2 SQIVND, per germline (reference sequence). The CDR3 runs 14 residues. Trimming took 0 bases from V and 4 from J, leaving 7 bases between them.

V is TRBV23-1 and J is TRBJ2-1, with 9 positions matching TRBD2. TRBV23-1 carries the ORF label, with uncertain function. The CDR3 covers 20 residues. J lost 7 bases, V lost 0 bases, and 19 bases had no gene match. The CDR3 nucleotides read TGCGCCAGCAGTCAATCGGCTAGCGGGGAGTTGGGGGTTCAAAAGAATGAGCAGTTCTTC. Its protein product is CASSQSASGELGVQKNEQFF.

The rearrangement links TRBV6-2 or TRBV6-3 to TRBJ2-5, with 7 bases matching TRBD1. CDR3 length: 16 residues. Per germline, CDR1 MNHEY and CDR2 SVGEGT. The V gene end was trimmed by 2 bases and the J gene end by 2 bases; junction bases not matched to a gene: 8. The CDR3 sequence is CASSYPRTGLQETQYF. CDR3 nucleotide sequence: TGTGCCAGCAGTTACCCACGGACAGGCCTACAAGAGACCCAGTACTTC.

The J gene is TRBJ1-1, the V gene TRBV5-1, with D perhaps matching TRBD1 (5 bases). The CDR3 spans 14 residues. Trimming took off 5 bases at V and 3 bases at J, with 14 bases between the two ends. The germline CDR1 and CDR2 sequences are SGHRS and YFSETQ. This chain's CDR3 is CASRPTEGDTEAFF. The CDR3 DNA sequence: TGCGCCAGCAGGCCTACAGAAGGGGACACTGAAGCTTTCTTT. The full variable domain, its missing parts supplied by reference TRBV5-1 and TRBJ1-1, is KAGVTQTPRYLIKTRGQQVTLSCSPISGHRSVSWYQQTPGQGLQFLFEYFSETQRNKGNFPGRFSGRQFSNSRSEMNVSTLELGDSALYLCASRPTEGDTEAFFGQGTRLTVV.

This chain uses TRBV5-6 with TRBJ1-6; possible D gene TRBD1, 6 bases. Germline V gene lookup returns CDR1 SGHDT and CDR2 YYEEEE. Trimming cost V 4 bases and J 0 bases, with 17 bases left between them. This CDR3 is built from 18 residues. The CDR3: CASSLSGVVGSYNSPLHF. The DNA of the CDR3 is TGTGCCAGCAGCCTCTCAGGGGTGGTAGGCTCCTATAATTCACCCCTCCACTTT. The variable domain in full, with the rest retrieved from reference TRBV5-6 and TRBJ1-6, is DAGVTQSPTHLIKTRGQQVTLRCSPKSGHDTVSWYQQALGQGPQFIFQYYEEEERQRGNFPDRFSGHQFPNYSSELNVNALLLGDSALYLCASSLSGVVGSYNSPLHFGNGTRLTVT.

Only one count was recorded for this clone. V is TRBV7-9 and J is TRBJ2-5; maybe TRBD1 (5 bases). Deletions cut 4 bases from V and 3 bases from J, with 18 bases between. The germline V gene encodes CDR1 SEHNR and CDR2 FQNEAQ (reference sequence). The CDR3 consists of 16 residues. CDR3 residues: CASSSVGERVEETQYF. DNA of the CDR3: TGTGCCAGCAGCTCGGTAGGGGAACGTGTGGAAGAGACCCAGTACTTC.

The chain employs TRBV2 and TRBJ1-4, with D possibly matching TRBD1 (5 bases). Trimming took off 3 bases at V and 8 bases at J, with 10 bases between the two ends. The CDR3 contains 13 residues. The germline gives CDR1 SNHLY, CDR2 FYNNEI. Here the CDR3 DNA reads TGTGCCAGCAGTGAGGGGGGAACGGAAAAACTGTTTTTT. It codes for CASSEGGTEKLFF.